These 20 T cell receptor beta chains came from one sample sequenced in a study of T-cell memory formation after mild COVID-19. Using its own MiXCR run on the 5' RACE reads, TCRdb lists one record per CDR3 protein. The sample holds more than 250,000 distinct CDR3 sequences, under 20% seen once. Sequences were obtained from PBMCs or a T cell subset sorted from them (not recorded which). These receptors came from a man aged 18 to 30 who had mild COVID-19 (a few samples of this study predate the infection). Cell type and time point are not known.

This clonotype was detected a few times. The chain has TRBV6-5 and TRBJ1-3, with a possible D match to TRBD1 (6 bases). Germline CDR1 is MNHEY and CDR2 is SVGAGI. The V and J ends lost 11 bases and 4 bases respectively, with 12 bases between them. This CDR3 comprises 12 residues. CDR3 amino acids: CACRGGGNTIYF. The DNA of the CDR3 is TGTGCCTGCCGAGGGGGGGGAAACACCATATATTTT.

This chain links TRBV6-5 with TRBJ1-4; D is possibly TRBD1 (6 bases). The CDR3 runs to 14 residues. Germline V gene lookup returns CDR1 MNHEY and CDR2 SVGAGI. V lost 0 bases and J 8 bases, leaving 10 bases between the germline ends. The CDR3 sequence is CASSYSLGGEKLFF. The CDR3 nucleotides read TGTGCCAGCAGTTACTCCTTAGGGGGGGAAAAACTGTTTTTT.

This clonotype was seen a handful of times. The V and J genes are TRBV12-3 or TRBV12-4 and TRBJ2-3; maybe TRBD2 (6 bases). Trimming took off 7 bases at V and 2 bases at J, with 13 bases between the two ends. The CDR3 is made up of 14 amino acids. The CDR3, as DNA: TGTGCCAGCACTAATGCGGGGCCCACAGATACGCAGTATTTT. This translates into CASTNAGPTDTQYF.

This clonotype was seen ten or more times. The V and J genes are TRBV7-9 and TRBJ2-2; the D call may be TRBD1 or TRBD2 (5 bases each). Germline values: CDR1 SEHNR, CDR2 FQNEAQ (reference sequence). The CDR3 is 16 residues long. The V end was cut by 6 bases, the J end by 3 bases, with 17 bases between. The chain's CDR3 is CASRAPRRGDTGELFF. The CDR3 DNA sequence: TGTGCCAGCAGGGCTCCGAGGAGAGGGGACACCGGGGAGCTGTTTTTT.

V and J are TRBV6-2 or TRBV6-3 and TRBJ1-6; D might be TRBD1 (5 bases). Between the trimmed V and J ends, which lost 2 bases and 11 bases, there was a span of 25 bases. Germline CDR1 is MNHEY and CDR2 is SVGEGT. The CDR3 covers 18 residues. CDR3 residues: CASSYPVLRDGSKAPLHF. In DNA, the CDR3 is TGTGCCAGCAGTTACCCCGTTTTGCGGGACGGCAGTAAGGCACCCCTCCACTTT.

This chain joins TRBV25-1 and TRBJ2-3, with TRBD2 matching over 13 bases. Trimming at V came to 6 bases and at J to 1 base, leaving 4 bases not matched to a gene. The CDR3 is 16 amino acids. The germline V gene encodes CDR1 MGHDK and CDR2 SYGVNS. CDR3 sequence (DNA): TGTGCCAGCAGCGGGACTAGCGGGGTTGGCACAGATACGCAGTATTTT. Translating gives CASSGTSGVGTDTQYF.

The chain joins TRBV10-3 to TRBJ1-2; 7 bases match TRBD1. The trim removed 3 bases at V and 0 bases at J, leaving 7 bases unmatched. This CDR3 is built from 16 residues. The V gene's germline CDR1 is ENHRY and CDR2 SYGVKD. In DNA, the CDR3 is TGTGCCATCAGTGACCCGGGACAGTCAGCTAACTATGGCTACACCTTC. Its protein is CAISDPGQSANYGYTF.

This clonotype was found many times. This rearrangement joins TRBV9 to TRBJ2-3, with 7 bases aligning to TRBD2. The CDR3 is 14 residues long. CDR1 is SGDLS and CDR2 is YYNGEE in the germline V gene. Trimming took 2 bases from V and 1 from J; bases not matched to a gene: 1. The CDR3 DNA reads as TGTGCCAGCAGCGTCACTAGCGGCACAGATACGCAGTATTTT. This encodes CASSVTSGTDTQYF.

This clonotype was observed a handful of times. This CDR3 reads CASSLASLGENGYTF. Written as DNA, the CDR3 is TGTGCCAGCAGCTTAGCTTCCCTCGGGGAGAATGGCTACACCTTC. V and J are TRBV7-2 and TRBJ1-2; D gene uncertain. The CDR3 has 15 residues. Trimming stripped 0 bases from V and 6 bases from J, with 14 bases between. Germline-derived CDR1 and CDR2 are SGHTA and FQGNSA.

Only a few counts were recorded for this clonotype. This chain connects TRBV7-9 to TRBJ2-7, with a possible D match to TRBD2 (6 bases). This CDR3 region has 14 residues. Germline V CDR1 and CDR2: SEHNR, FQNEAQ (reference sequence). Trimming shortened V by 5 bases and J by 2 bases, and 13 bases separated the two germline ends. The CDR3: CASSLPGLTYEQYF. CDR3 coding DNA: TGTGCCAGCAGCCTTCCGGGACTTACCTACGAGCAGTACTTC.

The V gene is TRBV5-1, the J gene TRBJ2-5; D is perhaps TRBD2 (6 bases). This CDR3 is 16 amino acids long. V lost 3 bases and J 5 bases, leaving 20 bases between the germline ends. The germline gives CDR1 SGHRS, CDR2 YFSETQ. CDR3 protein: CASSSSGRGLQETQYF. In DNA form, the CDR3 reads TGCGCCAGCAGCTCCTCCGGGCGGGGACTTCAGGAGACCCAGTACTTC.

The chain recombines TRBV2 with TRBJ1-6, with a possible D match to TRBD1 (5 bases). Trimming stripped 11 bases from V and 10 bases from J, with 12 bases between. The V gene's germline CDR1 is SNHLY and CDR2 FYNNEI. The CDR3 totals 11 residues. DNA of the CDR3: TGTGCCGCCCGGGGGTCCTCACCCCTCCACTTT. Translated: CAARGSSPLHF.

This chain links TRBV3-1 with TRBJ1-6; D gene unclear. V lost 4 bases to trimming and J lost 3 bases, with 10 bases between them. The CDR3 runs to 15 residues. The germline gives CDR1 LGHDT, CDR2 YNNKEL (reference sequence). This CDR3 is CASSPHQDYNSPLHF. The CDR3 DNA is TGTGCCAGCAGCCCCCACCAGGACTATAATTCACCCCTCCACTTT.

CDR3 bases: TGTGCCAGCAGCATGCTAGCGGGGGGGGGCGCAGATACGCAGTATTTT. Its protein is CASSMLAGGGADTQYF. V usage is TRBV11-2 and J usage is TRBJ2-3, with 12 bases that match TRBD2. The length of the CDR3 is 16 residues. V lost 5 bases to trimming and J lost 4 bases; unmatched junction nucleotides: 7. Germline values: CDR1 SGHAT, CDR2 FQNNGV.

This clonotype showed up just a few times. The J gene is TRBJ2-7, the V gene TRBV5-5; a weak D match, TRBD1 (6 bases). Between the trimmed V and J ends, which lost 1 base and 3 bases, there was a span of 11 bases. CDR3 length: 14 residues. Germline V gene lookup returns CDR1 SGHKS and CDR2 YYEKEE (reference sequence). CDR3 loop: CASSLFSGDYEQYF. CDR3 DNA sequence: TGTGCCAGCAGCTTGTTTTCAGGGGACTACGAGCAGTACTTC.

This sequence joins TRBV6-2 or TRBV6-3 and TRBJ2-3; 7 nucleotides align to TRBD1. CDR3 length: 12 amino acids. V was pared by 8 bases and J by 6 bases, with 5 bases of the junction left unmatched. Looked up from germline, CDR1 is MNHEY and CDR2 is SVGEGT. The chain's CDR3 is CASGTVPDTQYF. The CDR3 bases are TGTGCCAGCGGGACAGTGCCGGATACGCAGTATTTT.

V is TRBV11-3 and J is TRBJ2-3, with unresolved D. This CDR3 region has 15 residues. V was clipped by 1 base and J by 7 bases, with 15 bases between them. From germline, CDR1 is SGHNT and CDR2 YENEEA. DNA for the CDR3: TGTGCCAGCAGCTTAGGTCCCGACCCTGGACATACGCAGTATTTT. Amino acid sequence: CASSLGPDPGHTQYF.

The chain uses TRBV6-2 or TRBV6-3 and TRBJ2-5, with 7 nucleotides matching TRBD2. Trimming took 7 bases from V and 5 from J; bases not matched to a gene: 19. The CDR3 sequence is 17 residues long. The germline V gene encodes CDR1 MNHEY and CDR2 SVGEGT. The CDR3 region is CASKAGLGLAVRETQYF. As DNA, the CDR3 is TGTGCCAGCAAAGCCGGCCTTGGCCTAGCGGTACGGGAGACCCAGTACTTC.

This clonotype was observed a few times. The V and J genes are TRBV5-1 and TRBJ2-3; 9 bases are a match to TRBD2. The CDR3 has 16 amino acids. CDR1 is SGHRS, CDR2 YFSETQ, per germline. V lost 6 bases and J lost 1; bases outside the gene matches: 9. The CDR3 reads CASTGPRGGRTDTQYF. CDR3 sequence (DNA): TGCGCCAGCACTGGCCCGCGGGGGGGCCGCACAGATACGCAGTATTTT.

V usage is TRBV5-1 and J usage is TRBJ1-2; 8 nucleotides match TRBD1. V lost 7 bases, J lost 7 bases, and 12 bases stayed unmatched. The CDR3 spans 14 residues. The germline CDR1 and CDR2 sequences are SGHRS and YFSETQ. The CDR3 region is CASRPPSGGSGYTF. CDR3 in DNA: TGCGCCAGCCGCCCACCTTCAGGGGGCAGTGGCTACACCTTC.